Presented here are 16 T cell receptor beta chains from one specimen sequenced in a study of T cells in Graves' hyperthyroidism and ophthalmopathy. The TCR beta CDR3 regions underwent amplification using RNA transcripts as the source. Primed by the HTBI set, a first-round RT-PCR was run on the TCR CDR3. MiXCR, applied by TCRdb to the multiplex PCR reads, yields one record per CDR3 protein. The sample includes approximately 380,000 distinct CDR3 sequences, around 18% seen only once; the top ten take 35% to 45%. The source material was blood. Source of these receptors: a young man with Graves' ophthalmopathy.

The chain uses TRBV9 and TRBJ1-2; tentative D call: TRBD1 (6 bases). This CDR3 contains 14 residues. Between the trimmed V and J ends, which lost 4 bases and 2 bases, there was a span of 12 bases. Germline V gene sequence: CDR1 SGDLS, CDR2 YYNGEE. CDR3 DNA: TGTGCCAGCAGCTTAGGACAGACCAACTATGGCTACACCTTC. Amino acids: CASSLGQTNYGYTF.

This clonotype was counted ten times or more. CDR3 amino acids: CSARDTAAYNEQFF. The CDR3, as DNA: TGCAGTGCTAGAGACACTGCGGCCTACAATGAGCAGTTCTTC. The chain uses TRBV20-1 and TRBJ2-1; the D is unclear. The germline V and J ends were trimmed by 0 bases and 2 bases, with 8 bases remaining between them. Germline V lookup: CDR1 DFQATT, CDR2 SNEGSKA (reference sequence). The CDR3 totals 14 residues.

In regard to this clonotype: This may arise from a read error, as a much more abundant clone is one base away. CDR3 in DNA: TGTGGCAGCAGCCAAGCCGCAGCGGGGGGCCTCAGAGAGACCCAGTACTTC. Translation: CGSSQAAAGGLRETQYF. The chain links TRBV3-1 to TRBJ2-5; 9 positions match TRBD2. Per germline, CDR1 LGHDT and CDR2 YNNKEL (reference sequence). The CDR3 sequence is 17 residues long.

This clonotype was counted many times. The V call is TRBV6-1, the J call TRBJ2-5; 11 nucleotides align to TRBD2. The J segment lost 0 bases and the V segment lost 6 bases, leaving 12 bases of the junction unmatched. The germline gives CDR1 MNHNS, CDR2 SASEGT. The CDR3 has 18 residues. CDR3 bases: TGTGCCAGCAGCCTCCCCGTAGCGGGGGGGACGTACCAAGAGACCCAGTACTTC. It encodes CASSLPVAGGTYQETQYF.

This clonotype was detected once. CDR3 sequence reads: CASSRSRGNTIYF. The CDR3 nucleotides are TGTGCCAGTAGTCGTTCGAGGGGAAACACCATATATTTT. The rearrangement links TRBV19 to TRBJ1-3; D uncertain. Deletions cut 5 bases from V and 4 bases from J, with 9 bases between. CDR1 and CDR2 (germline): LNHDA, SQIVND (reference sequence). CDR3 length: 13 residues.

This clonotype was counted many times. The chain has TRBV9 and TRBJ1-5; D remains ambiguous. The CDR3 consists of 13 residues. Germline CDR1 is SGDLS and CDR2 is YYNGEE. The V and J ends lost 0 bases and 3 bases respectively, with 4 bases between them. This chain's CDR3 is CASSVDPNQPQHF. The CDR3 DNA is TGTGCCAGCAGCGTAGATCCCAATCAGCCCCAGCATTTT.

This clonotype was detected only a few times. A read error may produce the germline difference seen at one junction end. This chain links TRBV5-1 with TRBJ1-1, with D perhaps matching TRBD1 (5 bases). The CDR3 length is 15 residues. Germline V gene lookup returns CDR1 SGHRS and CDR2 YFSETQ. CDR3 bases: TGTGCCAGCAGCCGGACGGTGGGGGGAAACACTGAAGCTTTCTTT. This sequence encodes CASSRTVGGNTEAFF.

This clonotype was detected a few times. V usage is TRBV4-1 and J usage is TRBJ2-7, with D maybe TRBD2 (6 bases). Deletions cut 3 bases from V and 4 bases from J, with 25 bases between. Germline V gives CDR1 MGHRA, CDR2 YSYEKL. The CDR3 spans 18 residues. The CDR3 nucleotides read TGCGCCAGCAGCCACCTTCCTCGGGTGCGGGGTTCTTATTACGAGCAGTACTTC. This sequence encodes CASSHLPRVRGSYYEQYF.

This clonotype was seen ten or more times. This sequence joins TRBV3-1 and TRBJ2-1; possible D gene TRBD2, 6 bases. The CDR3 extends over 13 amino acids. The V and J ends lost 1 base and 5 bases respectively, with 6 bases between them. CDR1 and CDR2 (germline): LGHDT, YNNKEL (reference sequence). CDR3 protein: CASSQGTNNEQFF. CDR3 nucleotide sequence: TGTGCCAGCAGCCAAGGGACTAACAATGAGCAGTTCTTC.

The CDR3 bases are TGTGCCAGCAGGCGGGTTGGGACCACCCCGGGGCCGCAGTATTTT. Translated, it gives CASRRVGTTPGPQYF. The chain is built from TRBV6-1 and TRBJ2-3; D tentatively fits TRBD1 or TRBD2 (5 bases each). In germline, CDR1 is MNHNS, CDR2 SASEGT. Trimming left V 6 bases short and J 10 bases short, with 23 bases between. This CDR3 is 15 amino acids long.

The chain has TRBV5-5 and TRBJ1-2, with TRBD1 identical over 8 bases. Trimming removed 0 bases from V and 7 bases from J; junction bases left unmatched: 8. Germline loops: CDR1 SGHKS, CDR2 YYEKEE (reference sequence). The CDR3 contains 15 residues. CDR3 in DNA: TGTGCCAGCAGCTTGGGACAGGGGTTGATCTCTGGCTACACCTTC. It is translated as CASSLGQGLISGYTF.

This clonotype was seen only a few times. The rearrangement uses TRBV6-1 and TRBJ2-3; 8 bases are a match to TRBD2. CDR1 is MNHNS, CDR2 SASEGT, per germline. The CDR3 contains 16 residues. Trimming removed 0 bases from V and 2 bases from J; junction bases left unmatched: 4. CDR3: CASSEAIAGSTDTQYF. In DNA form, the CDR3 reads TGTGCCAGCAGTGAAGCGATAGCGGGGTCCACAGATACGCAGTATTTT.

The chain couples TRBV7-8 to TRBJ1-3, with D hard to call. In germline, CDR1 is SGHVS, CDR2 FQNEAQ. The CDR3 is 14 amino acids. Trimming took off 5 bases at V and 2 bases at J, with 10 bases between the two ends. The CDR3: CASSPARAGNTIYF. DNA of the CDR3: TGTGCCAGCAGCCCCGCCCGGGCTGGAAACACCATATATTTT.

This clonotype occurred a few times. The V and J genes are TRBV29-1 and TRBJ1-1; 9 nucleotides match TRBD1. The CDR3 sequence is 15 residues long. The germline CDR1 and CDR2 sequences are SQVTM and ANQGSEA. Unmatched junction bases numbered 8, after V lost 6 bases and J lost 0 bases. The CDR3 here is CSVTRQGGVNTEAFF. DNA for the CDR3: TGCAGCGTGACCCGACAGGGGGGGGTGAACACTGAAGCTTTCTTT.

The genes are TRBV15 and TRBJ1-5; weak D call: TRBD1 (5 bases). The germline gives CDR1 LNHNV, CDR2 YYDKDF (reference sequence). Trimming shortened V by 6 bases and J by 3 bases, and 15 bases separated the two germline ends. The CDR3 has 15 residues. CDR3 region: CATSQNRGYNQPQHF. CDR3 in DNA: TGTGCCACCAGTCAGAACCGGGGCTACAATCAGCCCCAGCATTTT. Together with reference TRBV15 and TRBJ1-5, the CDR3 gives the full variable domain: DAMVIQNPRYQVTQFGKPVTLSCSQTLNHNVMYWYQQKSSQAPKLLFHYYDKDFNNEADTPDNFQSRRPNTSFCFLDIRSPGLGDTAMYLCATSQNRGYNQPQHFGDGTRLSIL.

This clonotype was seen a handful of times. The rearrangement links TRBV9 to TRBJ2-7; D may be TRBD2 (6 bases). From germline, CDR1 is SGDLS and CDR2 YYNGEE. The CDR3 is 14 residues long. V lost 1 base and J lost 2, with 10 bases in between. Here the CDR3 DNA reads TGTGCCAGCAGCGTACGGGGGACCACCTACGAGCAGTACTTC. Protein product: CASSVRGTTYEQYF.